These 24 T cell receptor beta chains were sequenced from one sample in a study of blood T cell repertoires in COVID-19. This table comes from immunoSEQ multiplex PCR, and its TCRdb copy is limited to in-frame clones, with some not included. This table holds about 290,000 clones, 70% to 90% found once. The source material was peripheral blood. Source of these receptors: a woman aged 50 to 60 with active or convalescent COVID-19.

The chain couples TRBV5-1 to TRBJ1-3, with D perhaps matching TRBD1 (5 bases). The V end was cut by 5 bases, the J end by 0 bases, with 12 bases between. This CDR3 is 15 amino acids long. The V gene's germline CDR1 is SGHRS and CDR2 YFSETQ. The CDR3 here is CASRVTEYSGNTIYF. CDR3 nucleotide sequence: TGCGCCAGCAGAGTGACAGAGTACTCTGGAAACACCATATATTTT.

This chain joins TRBV7-2 and TRBJ1-6; TRBD1 might be the D (5 bases). This CDR3 is built from 18 residues. The V and J ends lost 1 base and 4 bases respectively, with 17 bases between them. CDR1 SGHTA and CDR2 FQGNSA come from the germline V gene. The CDR3 here is CASSLESGAGRYNSPLHF. The CDR3 bases are TGTGCCAGCAGCTTAGAATCCGGGGCCGGGAGATATAATTCACCCCTCCACTTT.

The genes are TRBV2 and TRBJ2-1, with TRBD2 matching 9 bases. The CDR3 spans 15 residues. J was trimmed by 6 bases and V by 4 bases; bases with no gene match: 7. CDR1 and CDR2 (germline): SNHLY, FYNNEI. CDR3: CASSGRGGRANEQFF. DNA for the CDR3: TGTGCCAGCAGTGGGAGAGGCGGGAGGGCCAATGAGCAGTTCTTC.

J is TRBJ1-6 and V is TRBV30; D remains unclear. Trimming removed 0 bases from V and 5 bases from J, with 5 bases in between. The CDR3 is 13 amino acids. CDR1 is GTSNPN, CDR2 SVGIG, per germline (reference sequence). The CDR3 region has the DNA TGTGCCTGGAGTGTGGGAGATAATTCACCCCTCCACTTT. This translates into CAWSVGDNSPLHF. Full variable domain (remainder filled in from reference TRBV30 and TRBJ1-6): SQTIHQWPATLVQPVGSPLSLECTVEGTSNPNLYWYRQAAGRGLQLLFYSVGIGQISSEVPQNLSASRPQDRQFILSSKKLLLSDSGFYLCAWSVGDNSPLHFGNGTRLTVT.

The rearrangement links TRBV15 to TRBJ2-3; D remains ambiguous. Germline CDR1 reads LNHNV; CDR2 reads YYDKDF (reference sequence). The CDR3 totals 16 residues. The V gene lost 3 bases and the J gene lost 0 bases, with 13 bases spanning the gap. CDR3 region: CATSRTTRTSTDTQYF. The DNA for the CDR3 is TGTGCCACCAGCAGGACGACTCGAACAAGCACAGATACGCAGTATTTT.

J is TRBJ2-7 and V is TRBV2; maybe TRBD1 (5 bases). The V and J ends lost 7 bases and 8 bases respectively, with 24 bases between them. Germline V CDR1 and CDR2: SNHLY, FYNNEI. This CDR3 contains 15 residues. The DNA for the CDR3 is TGTGCCAGCATTACCCCCCAGGGTCGCACCGTCCAGCAGTACTTC. This codes for CASITPQGRTVQQYF.

J is TRBJ2-3 and V is TRBV19; 7 bases fit TRBD2. V gave up 4 bases and J gave up 0 bases; unmatched junction bases: 7. The CDR3 sequence is 16 residues long. Germline CDR1 reads LNHDA; CDR2 reads SQIVND (reference sequence). CDR3 region: CASSNQKRDSTDTQYF. The DNA of the CDR3 is TGTGCCAGTAGTAACCAAAAGCGGGACAGCACAGATACGCAGTATTTT.

This chain uses TRBV5-1 with TRBJ1-4, with D unclear. V lost 10 bases and J lost 7, with 17 bases in between. The CDR3 loop spans 13 amino acids. Germline CDR1 reads SGHRS; CDR2 reads YFSETQ. This chain's CDR3 is CASRTASGEKLFF. CDR3 coding DNA: TGCGCCTCTCGGACTGCCTCGGGTGAAAAACTGTTTTTT.

This chain joins TRBV27 and TRBJ1-6; tentatively, D is TRBD1 (5 bases). The CDR3 is 14 amino acids. Germline CDR1 reads MNHEY; CDR2 reads SMNVEV (reference sequence). V gave up 10 bases and J gave up 7 bases, with 17 bases separating them. Here the CDR3 reads CATTTGSLNSPLHF. CDR3 in DNA: TGTGCCACCACAACAGGATCGCTCAATTCACCCCTCCACTTT.

The chain uses TRBV6-2 or TRBV6-3 and TRBJ1-2; no clear D. CDR3 length: 16 residues. The V end lost 2 bases, the J end lost 4 bases, and 17 bases lay between the germline ends. Germline values: CDR1 MNHEY, CDR2 SVGEGT. The CDR3 DNA sequence: TGTGCCAGCAGTTACGTAGTCTCCTTAACGTCCTATGGCTACACCTTC. Residues: CASSYVVSLTSYGYTF.

The chain is built from TRBV2 and TRBJ2-7; the D gene is possibly TRBD1 (6 bases). The V end was cut by 11 bases, the J end by 0 bases, with 14 bases between. Germline loops: CDR1 SNHLY, CDR2 FYNNEI. The CDR3 length is 13 residues. The CDR3 nucleotides are TGTGCCGGTAGGGGGACCTACTCCTACGAGCAGTACTTC. Its translation: CAGRGTYSYEQYF.

The chain links TRBV5-1 to TRBJ2-7; 8 positions agree with TRBD1. The trim removed 5 bases at V and 12 bases at J, leaving 13 bases unmatched. The CDR3 totals 13 residues. Per the germline V gene, CDR1 is SGHRS and CDR2 is YFSETQ. CDR3 residues: CASRPGTGVGMYF. In DNA form, the CDR3 reads TGCGCCAGCAGGCCCGGGACAGGCGTGGGGATGTACTTC.

The CDR3 DNA sequence: TGTGCCAGCAGTTCACAGGGGCGAATGAACACTGAAGCTTTCTTT. Protein product: CASSSQGRMNTEAFF. This chain links TRBV27 with TRBJ1-1; 7 bases match TRBD1. This CDR3 contains 15 residues. V lost 4 bases to trimming and J lost 0 bases; unmatched junction nucleotides: 5. CDR1 is MNHEY and CDR2 is SMNVEV in the germline V gene (reference sequence).

The chain joins TRBV3-1 (or the pseudogene TRBV3-2) to TRBJ2-5; a possible D gene is TRBD2 (6 bases). CDR3 length: 14 amino acids. The germline gives CDR1 LGHDT, CDR2 YNNKEL (reference sequence). V was shortened by 4 bases and J by 5 bases, with 14 bases between the two germline ends. The CDR3 coding sequence is TGTGCCAGCAGCCTGACGGCAGGAGGGGAGACCCAGTACTTC. It specifies CASSLTAGGETQYF.

The V and J genes are TRBV18 and TRBJ2-1; TRBD1 agrees at 7 bases. The CDR3 is made up of 12 amino acids. V dropped 5 bases and J dropped 10; count of bases not matched to a gene: 5. The V gene's germline CDR1 is KGHSH and CDR2 LQKENI. This chain's CDR3 is CASSSSDREQFF. CDR3 in DNA: TGTGCCAGCTCATCATCGGACAGGGAGCAGTTCTTC.

The rearrangement joins TRBV12-3 or TRBV12-4 to TRBJ2-7; 8 bases are a match to TRBD1. The trim removed 6 bases at V and 5 bases at J, leaving 6 bases unmatched. The CDR3 sequence is 13 residues long. CDR3 residues: CASRGTGAHEQYF. CDR3 coding DNA: TGTGCCAGCAGGGGGACAGGAGCGCACGAGCAGTACTTC.

This chain joins TRBV4-1 and TRBJ2-1; possibly TRBD1 for D (5 bases). The V gene lost 0 bases and the J gene lost 1 base, with 10 bases spanning the gap. CDR1 MGHRA and CDR2 YSYEKL come from the germline V gene. This CDR3 has 16 residues. The CDR3 protein is CASSQEWGGSYNEQFF. The CDR3, as DNA: TGCGCCAGCAGCCAAGAGTGGGGCGGATCCTACAATGAGCAGTTCTTC.

The rearrangement links TRBV6-5 to TRBJ2-1, with TRBD2 matching over 9 bases. CDR1 is MNHEY, CDR2 SVGAGI, per germline. The ends lost 7 bases at V and 7 bases at J; junction bases unmatched: 8. The CDR3 has 14 residues. The CDR3 loop is CASNLAGPGNEQFF. In DNA form, the CDR3 reads TGTGCCAGCAACCTAGCGGGACCGGGTAATGAGCAGTTCTTC.

The V gene is TRBV6-5, the J gene TRBJ1-2, with a weak D call TRBD1 (5 bases). The V gene's germline CDR1 is MNHEY and CDR2 SVGAGI. The CDR3 is made up of 13 amino acids. Trimming removed 5 bases from V and 4 bases from J, with 11 bases in between. The DNA for the CDR3 is TGTGCCAGCAGTCAACAGGCTCCCTATGGCTACACCTTC. Its protein product is CASSQQAPYGYTF.

The V call is TRBV5-4, the J call TRBJ2-1, with 10 positions matching TRBD2. The trim removed 3 bases at V and 0 bases at J, leaving 3 bases unmatched. The CDR3 is 16 residues long. The germline gives CDR1 SGHNT, CDR2 YYREEE (reference sequence). DNA for the CDR3: TGTGCCAGCAGCTATAGCGGGAGGAGCTCCTACAATGAGCAGTTCTTC. It yields the protein CASSYSGRSSYNEQFF. The full variable domain, rest sourced from reference TRBV5-4 and TRBJ2-1, is ETGVTQSPTHLIKTRGQQVTLRCSSQSGHNTVSWYQQALGQGPQFIFQYYREEENGRGNFPPRFSGLQFPNYSSELNVNALELDDSALYLCASSYSGRSSYNEQFFGPGTRLTVL.

This rearrangement joins TRBV6-2 or TRBV6-3 to TRBJ1-1, with D possibly matching TRBD1 (6 bases). Trimming stripped 5 bases from V and 12 bases from J, with 13 bases between. This CDR3 region has 11 residues. Germline-derived CDR1 and CDR2 are MNHEY and SVGEGT. The CDR3 nucleotides read TGTGCCAGCAGTCTCAGGGGTACGACTTTCTTT. It encodes CASSLRGTTFF.

This sequence joins TRBV11-3 and TRBJ2-3; 10 bases are shared with TRBD2. Losses at the gene ends were 5 bases for V and 1 base for J; bases not matched to a gene: 3. CDR1 SGHNT and CDR2 YENEEA come from the germline V gene. The CDR3 runs 15 residues. The CDR3: CASSKAGGGTDTQYF. In DNA form, the CDR3 reads TGTGCCAGCAGCAAAGCGGGAGGGGGCACAGATACGCAGTATTTT.

This chain links TRBV15 with TRBJ2-1; 8 nucleotides match TRBD2. Germline V gene sequence: CDR1 LNHNV, CDR2 YYDKDF (reference sequence). The CDR3 has 11 amino acids. V shed 8 bases, J shed 8 bases, and the junction held 2 bases outside the gene matches. CDR3 DNA: TGTGCCACCTCGACTAGCGATGAGCAGTTCTTC. Translated, it gives CATSTSDEQFF.

This chain links TRBV10-2 with TRBJ1-1; a possible D gene is TRBD1 (6 bases). The CDR3 runs to 14 residues. The germline CDR1 and CDR2 sequences are WSHSY and SAAADI. V lost 6 bases to trimming and J lost 4 bases, with 15 bases between them. The CDR3 protein is CASRGRGFGTEAFF. CDR3 coding DNA: TGCGCCAGCAGGGGAAGGGGGTTCGGCACTGAAGCTTTCTTT.